These T cell receptor beta chains were read from a single sample in a study of control samples from healthy donors and cancer patients. Produced via immunoSEQ multiplex PCR; TCRdb's table is partial and in-frame only. The table records about 120,000 clones, over 75% of them present only once. Sequencing was done on a sample of blood. Every receptor here comes from a man in his forties in good health. CDR3s include the opening cysteine and the closing phenylalanine or tryptophan. A D gene is named only where the DNA matches it firmly. Clone size appears in some rows only: once, few, many, or a class for an expanded clone.

cdr3_length clone_size d_call j_call v_call cdr3_nt cdr3_aa
15 - TRBD2 TRBJ2-1 TRBV14 TGTGCCAGCAGCCAAGATTGGGGACTAGCGAATGAGCAGTTCTTC CASSQDWGLANEQFF
14 - - TRBJ1-6 TRBV6-4 TGTGCCAGCCGGACCCTCCCTGGGGATTCACCCCTCCACTTT CASRTLPGDSPLHF
14 - TRBD1 TRBJ2-3 TRBV2 TGTGCCAGCAGTGGGACAGGGACCACAGATACGCAGTATTTT CASSGTGTTDTQYF
15 - - TRBJ1-5 TRBV6-5 TGTGCCAGCAGTCCCCTTTTGGGGGCCGGGCAGCCCCAGCATTTT CASSPLLGAGQPQHF
14 - TRBD2 TRBJ2-5 TRBV11-1 TGTGCCAGCAGCCCCGGGGGGATTCAAGAGACCCAGTACTTC CASSPGGIQETQYF
16 - - TRBJ1-4 TRBV5-4 TGTGCCAGCAGCAAAGGTGGGCTCACAACTAATGAAAAACTGTTTTTT CASSKGGLTTNEKLFF
14 - TRBD1 TRBJ2-3 TRBV24-1 TGTGCCACCAGTGACTACAGGGGAATGGATACGCAGTATTTT CATSDYRGMDTQYF
15 once TRBD2 TRBJ2-5 TRBV7-2 TGTGCCAGCAGCCTGGGACTAGCGGGGGGCCAGACCCAGTACTTC CASSLGLAGGQTQYF
15 - - TRBJ2-3 TRBV30 TGTGCCTGGAGTAGGGGGTTCGTTGACACAGATACGCAGTATTTT CAWSRGFVDTDTQYF
13 - - TRBJ2-5 TRBV5-1 TGCGCCAGCAGCTTGCAGGTCGAGGAGACCCAGTACTTC CASSLQVEETQYF
18 few TRBD2 TRBJ2-3 TRBV5-4 TGTGCCAGCAGCATCGGGACTAGCGGGGGGGGGATAGTAGATACGCAGTATTTT CASSIGTSGGGIVDTQYF
13 - - TRBJ2-2 TRBV2 TGTGCCAGCAGTCAGGACCACCCCGGGGAGCTGTTTTTT CASSQDHPGELFF
16 - - TRBJ1-3 TRBV23-1 TGCGCCAGCAGCCCGGGGGTGAGGGGATCTGGAAACACCATATATTTT CASSPGVRGSGNTIYF
16 - - TRBJ2-4 TRBV2 TGTGCCAGCAGTGGGCTCGGGACGACCGCCAAAAACATTCAGTACTTC CASSGLGTTAKNIQYF
16 - TRBD1 TRBJ1-1 TRBV11-2 TGTGCCAGCAGCTCCCGACAGGGCGCCCTGAACACTGAAGCTTTCTTT CASSSRQGALNTEAFF
12 - - TRBJ1-4 TRBV12-3/TRBV12-4 TGTGCCAGCAGTTCATCTAATGAAAAACTGTTTTTT CASSSSNEKLFF
16 - - TRBJ1-1 TRBV10-1 TGCGCCAGCCCCCCGGGGCAGGGACTCATGAACACTGAAGCTTTCTTT CASPPGQGLMNTEAFF
15 - - TRBJ2-7 TRBV7-2 TGTGCCAGCAGCTTAGGGGCTAGCGCCTCCTACGAGCAGTACTTC CASSLGASASYEQYF
17 - TRBD1 TRBJ1-2 TRBV7-2 TGTGCCAGCAGCCCTACAGACAGGGGGCATTCTAACTATGGCTACACCTTC CASSPTDRGHSNYGYTF
15 - - TRBJ1-1 TRBV10-3 TGTGCCATCAGTGAGTCGTGGGGTGGGAACACTGAAGCTTTCTTT CAISESWGGNTEAFF
16 - TRBD1 TRBJ1-4 TRBV2 TGTGCAGGGAGGGCAGGGGGCATAGCAACTAATGAAAAACTGTTTTTT CAGRAGGIATNEKLFF
15 - TRBD1 TRBJ1-6 TRBV14 TGTGCCAGCAGCCTACCGGGACAGGGATATTCACCCCTCCACTTT CASSLPGQGYSPLHF
14 - - TRBJ1-1 TRBV11-3 TGTGCCAGCAGCTCCGGACGGCTGAACACTGAAGCTTTCTTT CASSSGRLNTEAFF
14 - TRBD2 TRBJ2-1 TRBV18 TGTGCCAGCTCACCACTAGCCAGGGAGGGTGAGCAGTTCTTC CASSPLAREGEQFF
15 - TRBD1 TRBJ1-2 TRBV19 TGTGCCAGTAGTATTGACAGGGGGCGCCCCTATGGCTACACCTTC CASSIDRGRPYGYTF
16 - TRBD2 TRBJ2-5 TRBV19 TGTGCCAGTAGTCCCAGGACTAGCGGGGAGAAAGAGACCCAGTACTTC CASSPRTSGEKETQYF
17 - - TRBJ1-3 TRBV21-1 TGTGCCAGCAGCAAAGACTCGGGGGGAGGGAATGAACAAACCATATATTTT CASSKDSGGGNEQTIYF
13 - - TRBJ1-2 TRBV5-1 TGCGCCAGCAGCTTGGTGACAGAGTATGGCTACACCTTC CASSLVTEYGYTF
15 - - TRBJ1-1 TRBV5-1 TGCGCCAGCAGCCTAAGGACGGCTATGAACACTGAAGCTTTCTTT CASSLRTAMNTEAFF
14 many - TRBJ2-3 TRBV5-1 TGCGCCAGCAGCTCGGTGGGGGGTACAGATACGCAGTATTTT CASSSVGGTDTQYF
12 - - TRBJ2-5 TRBV30 TGTGCCTGGAACTCAGGGTCCGAGACCCAGTACTTC CAWNSGSETQYF
15 - - TRBJ2-7 TRBV5-5 TGTGCCAGCAGCTTTGGAGTGCTTAGGTCCTACGAGCAGTACTTC CASSFGVLRSYEQYF
13 - - TRBJ1-6 TRBV19 TGTGCCAGTAGTAAATTGAGCAATTCACCCCTCCACTTT CASSKLSNSPLHF
14 - - TRBJ2-5 TRBV6-6 TGTGCCAGCAGCCTAAGGGGGAGGCGAGAGACCCAGTACTTC CASSLRGRRETQYF
14 - - TRBJ1-1 TRBV3-1/TRBV3-2 TGTGCCAGCAGCCAAGGCCGGAAGAACACTGAAGCTTTCTTT CASSQGRKNTEAFF
11 - - TRBJ1-1 TRBV29-1 TGCAGCGTTGGTCCCACAGTTGAAGCTTTCTTT CSVGPTVEAFF
15 - - TRBJ1-3 TRBV6-5 TGTGCCAGCAGCCTGGACAGAAGCTCTGGAAACACCATATATTTT CASSLDRSSGNTIYF
15 - - TRBJ2-7 TRBV6-5 TGTGCCAGCAGTTCTATGACAAGGAATTCCTACGAGCAGTACTTC CASSSMTRNSYEQYF
16 - - TRBJ1-1 TRBV6-6 TGTGCCAGCAGGGCCAGGCGGGATATTAAAAACACTGAAGCTTTCTTT CASRARRDIKNTEAFF
13 - - TRBJ1-4 TRBV4-3 TGCGCCAGCAGGGAATCTGGTAATGAAAAACTGTTTTTT CASRESGNEKLFF
16 - TRBD1 TRBJ2-2 TRBV13 TGTGCCAGCAGCCCCCCCGGGACAGCCAACACCGGGGAGCTGTTTTTT CASSPPGTANTGELFF
14 - - TRBJ1-6 TRBV6-1 TGTGCCAGCAGTGAAGACCCTGAGAATTCACCCCTCCACTTT CASSEDPENSPLHF
13 - - TRBJ2-2 TRBV9 TGTGCCAGCAGCGTAGAGGGGTCCGGGGAGCTGTTTTTT CASSVEGSGELFF
15 - TRBD1 TRBJ1-2 TRBV18 TGTGCCAGCTCACCACTGCAGGGGGCGGAGTACGGCTACACCTTC CASSPLQGAEYGYTF
13 - - TRBJ2-1 TRBV5-8 TGTGCCAGCAGCTTGGACCTAAACAATGAGCAGTTCTTC CASSLDLNNEQFF
16 - - TRBJ1-3 TRBV6-5 TGTGCCAGCAGTTACACCTCGGCGCGGGGGGAAAACACCATATATTTT CASSYTSARGENTIYF
16 - TRBD1 TRBJ2-7 TRBV11-3 TGTGCCAGCAGCTTAGAACAGGGACAGGGGACCTACGAGCAGTACTTC CASSLEQGQGTYEQYF
16 - TRBD2 TRBJ2-3 TRBV6-1 TGTGCCAGCAGTGGCACTGGACTAGCGATCACAGATACGCAGTATTTT CASSGTGLAITDTQYF